This T cell receptor (beta chain) was identified in a study of cytomegalovirus exposure and HLA in healthy donors. Broader study findings: HLA allele associations emerged for around 15,000 TCR beta sequences in a later analysis, at 0.05 false discovery rate.

While unrecorded immune exposures were likely, the donors were nominally healthy when sampled. The V gene end was trimmed by 5 bases and the J gene end by 4 bases; junction bases not matched to a gene: 6. The germline gives CDR1 KGHSH, CDR2 LQKENI. The CDR3 totals 15 residues. Concerning this clone: The antigen remains unidentified.

Both 60 Vbeta primers and 13 Jbeta primers went into the PCR. Measured with immunoSEQ multiplex PCR; TCRdb has only the in-frame clones, and not every one. The table lists about 190,000 clones, about 81% of them singletons. The sequencing sample was made of PBMCs. This receptor was identified in a man under 40 in good health and CMV-seropositive. The chain employs TRBV18 and TRBJ1-4; 8 nucleotides line up with TRBD1. The CDR3 here is CASSSSTGVNEKLFF. In DNA form, the CDR3 reads TGTGCCAGCTCATCGTCGACAGGGGTTAATGAAAAACTGTTTTTT.